This T cell receptor beta chain was obtained from a study of PD-1 blockade in classical Hodgkin lymphoma. Patients all relapsed after autologous stem cell transplantation, and there was variation in brentuximab vedotin exposure. Best overall response was complete response, partial response or progressive disease in these relapsed/refractory classical Hodgkin lymphoma patients. Trimming took 0 bases from V and 4 from J; bases not matched to a gene: 6. This CDR3 has 16 amino acids. Germline V gene data show CDR1 as MNHEY and CDR2 as SVGAGI. This table comes from immunoSEQ multiplex PCR, and its TCRdb copy is limited to in-frame clones, with some not included. This sample carries around 34,000 clones, just over 75% of them seen once, and the ten largest clones take roughly 15%. Overall study findings and caveats: Newly diagnosed and completely responding patients shared comparable baseline diversity. What caused the repertoire differences, perhaps disease activity or prior therapy, remains undefined. CD4+ TCR diversity climbed significantly by C4D1, unlike CD8+ TCR diversity.

Points on this clone: The antigen remains unidentified.

V usage is TRBV6-5 and J usage is TRBJ2-3, with 8 bases identical to TRBD1. This sample comprised peripheral blood mononuclear cells (PBMCs), obtained before the second cycle of nivolumab. This TCR derives from a human donor with classical Hodgkin lymphoma. This chain's CDR3 is CASSYSGAGGADTQYF. The CDR3 bases are TGTGCCAGCAGTTACTCAGGGGCAGGGGGCGCAGATACGCAGTATTTT.